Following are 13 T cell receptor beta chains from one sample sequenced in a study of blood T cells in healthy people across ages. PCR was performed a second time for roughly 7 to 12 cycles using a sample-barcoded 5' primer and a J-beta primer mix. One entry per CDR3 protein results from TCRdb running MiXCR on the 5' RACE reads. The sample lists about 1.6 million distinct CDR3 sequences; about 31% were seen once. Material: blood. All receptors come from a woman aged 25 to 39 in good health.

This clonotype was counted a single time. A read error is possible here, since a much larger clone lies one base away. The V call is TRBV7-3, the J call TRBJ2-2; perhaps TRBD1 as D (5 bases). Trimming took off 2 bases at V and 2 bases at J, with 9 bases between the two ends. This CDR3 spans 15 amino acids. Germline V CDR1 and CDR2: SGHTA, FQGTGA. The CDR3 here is CASSLSRANTGELFF. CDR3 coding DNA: TGTGCCAGCAGCTTATCCAGGGCTAACACCGGGGAGCTGTTTTTT.

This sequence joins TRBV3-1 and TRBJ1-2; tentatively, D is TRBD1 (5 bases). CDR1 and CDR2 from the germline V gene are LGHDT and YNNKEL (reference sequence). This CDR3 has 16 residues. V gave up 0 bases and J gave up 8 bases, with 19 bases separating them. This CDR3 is CASSQDQGAKVLGYTF. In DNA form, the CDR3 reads TGTGCCAGCAGCCAAGACCAGGGCGCTAAGGTTCTCGGCTACACCTTC. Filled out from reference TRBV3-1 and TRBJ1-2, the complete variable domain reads DTAVSQTPKYLVTQMGNDKSIKCEQNLGHDTMYWYKQDSKKFLKIMFSYNNKELIINETVPNRFSPKSPDKAHLNLHINSLELGDSAVYFCASSQDQGAKVLGYTFGSGTRLTVV.

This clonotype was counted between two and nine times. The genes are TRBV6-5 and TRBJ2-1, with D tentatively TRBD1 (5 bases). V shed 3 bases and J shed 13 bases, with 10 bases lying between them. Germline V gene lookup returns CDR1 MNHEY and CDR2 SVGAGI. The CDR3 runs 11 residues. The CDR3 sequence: CASSYGAQQFF. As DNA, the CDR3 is TGTGCCAGCAGTTATGGGGCCCAACAGTTCTTC.

CDR3 DNA: TGTGCCTGGAATAGGAAGGATGAAAAACTGTTTTTT. Translation: CAWNRKDEKLFF. V usage is TRBV30 and J usage is TRBJ1-4, with D uncertain. V lost 4 bases and J 6 bases, leaving 9 bases between the germline ends. In germline, CDR1 is GTSNPN, CDR2 SVGIG (reference sequence). The CDR3 consists of 12 residues.

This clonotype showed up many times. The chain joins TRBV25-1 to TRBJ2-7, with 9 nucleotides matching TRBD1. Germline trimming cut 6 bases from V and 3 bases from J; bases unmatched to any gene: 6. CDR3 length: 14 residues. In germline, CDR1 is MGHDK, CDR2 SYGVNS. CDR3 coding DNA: TGTGCCAGCAGGGGCGACAGGGGGAGCTACGAGCAGTACTTC. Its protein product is CASRGDRGSYEQYF.

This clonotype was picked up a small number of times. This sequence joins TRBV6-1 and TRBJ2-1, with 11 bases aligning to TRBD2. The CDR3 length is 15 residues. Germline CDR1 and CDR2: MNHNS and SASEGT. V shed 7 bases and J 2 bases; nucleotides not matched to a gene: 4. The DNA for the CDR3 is TGTGCCAGCACCCAGGGACTAGCGGCCTACAATGAGCAGTTCTTC. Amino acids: CASTQGLAAYNEQFF.

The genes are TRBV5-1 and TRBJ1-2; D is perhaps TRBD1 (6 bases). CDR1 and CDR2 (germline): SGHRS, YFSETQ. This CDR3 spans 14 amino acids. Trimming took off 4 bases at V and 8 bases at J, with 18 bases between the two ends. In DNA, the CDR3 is TGCGCCAGCAGCCCCGGGGGGCACGCCGGGGGCTACACCTTC. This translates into CASSPGGHAGGYTF.

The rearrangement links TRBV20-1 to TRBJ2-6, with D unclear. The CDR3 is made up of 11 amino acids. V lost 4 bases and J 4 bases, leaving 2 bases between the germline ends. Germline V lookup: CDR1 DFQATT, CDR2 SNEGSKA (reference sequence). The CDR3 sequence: CSAMGANVLTF. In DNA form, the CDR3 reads TGCAGTGCTATGGGGGCCAACGTCCTGACTTTC.

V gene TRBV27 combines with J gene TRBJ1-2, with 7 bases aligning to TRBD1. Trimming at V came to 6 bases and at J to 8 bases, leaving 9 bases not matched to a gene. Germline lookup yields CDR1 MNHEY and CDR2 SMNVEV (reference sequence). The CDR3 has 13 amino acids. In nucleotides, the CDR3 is TGTGCCAGCAGCTACTCAACAGGGGAGGGCTACACCTTC. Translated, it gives CASSYSTGEGYTF.

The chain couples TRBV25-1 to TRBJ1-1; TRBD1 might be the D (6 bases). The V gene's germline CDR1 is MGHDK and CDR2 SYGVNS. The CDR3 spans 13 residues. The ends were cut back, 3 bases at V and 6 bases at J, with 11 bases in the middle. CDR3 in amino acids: CASSDTGTPEAFF. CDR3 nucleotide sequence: TGTGCCAGCAGTGACACCGGGACACCTGAAGCTTTCTTT. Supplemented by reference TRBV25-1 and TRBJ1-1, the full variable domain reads EADIYQTPRYLVIGTGKKITLECSQTMGHDKMYWYQQDPGMELHLIHYSYGVNSTEKGDLSSESTVSRIRTEHFPLTLESARPSHTSQYLCASSDTGTPEAFFGQGTRLTVV.

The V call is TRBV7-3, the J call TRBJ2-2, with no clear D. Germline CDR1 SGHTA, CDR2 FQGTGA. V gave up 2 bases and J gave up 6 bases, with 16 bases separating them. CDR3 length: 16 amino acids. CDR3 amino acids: CASSLQAPTYAGELFF. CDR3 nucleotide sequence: TGTGCCAGCAGCTTACAGGCACCGACTTACGCCGGGGAGCTGTTTTTT.

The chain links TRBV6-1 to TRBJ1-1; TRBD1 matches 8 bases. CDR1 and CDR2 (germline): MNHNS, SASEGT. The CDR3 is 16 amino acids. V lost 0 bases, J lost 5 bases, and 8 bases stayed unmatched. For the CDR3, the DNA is TGTGCCAGCAGTGAAGCGCGCAGGGGGCGCAGGACTGAAGCTTTCTTT. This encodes CASSEARRGRRTEAFF.

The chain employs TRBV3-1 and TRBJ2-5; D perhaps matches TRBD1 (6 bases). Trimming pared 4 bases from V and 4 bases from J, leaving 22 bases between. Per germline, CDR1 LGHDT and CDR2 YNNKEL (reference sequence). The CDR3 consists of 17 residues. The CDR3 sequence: CASSLSLGQGIGETQYF. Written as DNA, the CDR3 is TGTGCCAGCAGCCTATCCCTGGGGCAGGGGATCGGAGAGACCCAGTACTTC.